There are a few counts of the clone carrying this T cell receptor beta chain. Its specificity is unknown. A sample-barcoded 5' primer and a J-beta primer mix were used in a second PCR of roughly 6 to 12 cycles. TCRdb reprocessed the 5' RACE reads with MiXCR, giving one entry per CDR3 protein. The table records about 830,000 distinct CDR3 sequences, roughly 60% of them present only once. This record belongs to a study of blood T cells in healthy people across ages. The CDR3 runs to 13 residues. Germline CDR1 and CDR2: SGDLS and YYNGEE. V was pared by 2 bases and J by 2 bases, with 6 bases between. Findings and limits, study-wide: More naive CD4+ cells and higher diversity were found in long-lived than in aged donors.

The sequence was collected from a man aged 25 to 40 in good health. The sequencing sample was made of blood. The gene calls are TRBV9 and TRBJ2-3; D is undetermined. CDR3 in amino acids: CASSVDPTDTQYF. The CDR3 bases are TGTGCCAGCAGCGTGGACCCCACAGATACGCAGTATTTT.